This T cell receptor (beta chain) comes out of a study of blood T cell repertoires in COVID-19. Per the original data handling: Estimated nucleated cell counts came from reference gene primer amplification. Repertoires were generated with immunoSEQ multiplex PCR, while TCRdb's copy carries only in-frame clones and drops some. The V and J calls and the clone size are those of that table, but D and trimming were determined from the DNA. The table includes about 240,000 clones, around 85% detected once. The CDR3 extends over 16 amino acids. In germline, CDR1 is SGHRS, CDR2 YFSETQ. V trimming: 4 bases; J trimming: 6 bases; junction bases outside the gene matches: 10.

This receptor was taken from a man aged 55 to 70 with acute or convalescent COVID-19. The specimen was peripheral blood. The chain recombines TRBV5-1 with TRBJ2-7; 13 bases fit TRBD2. The CDR3 is CASSALAGGHPGEQYF. CDR3 in DNA: TGCGCCAGCAGCGCACTAGCGGGAGGGCATCCGGGCGAGCAGTACTTC.